A selection of T cell receptor beta chains follows, all from one sample in a study of blood T cell repertoires in COVID-19. The method was immunoSEQ multiplex PCR; TCRdb's version includes in-frame clones alone and lacks a portion of them. The sample consists of 110,000 to 150,000 clones, about 87% of them appearing once. The sample was peripheral blood. The receptor source for this set is a middle-aged woman with acute or convalescent COVID-19. Both conserved end residues are part of each CDR3. D genes are given only for firm matches.

d_gene | j_gene | v_gene | CDR3aa
TRBD1 | TRBJ1-1 | TRBV7-6 | CASSVGTGYSNTEAFF
TRBD1 | TRBJ1-1 | TRBV2 | CASSLRDRVKDRDTEAFF
TRBD1 | TRBJ1-1 | TRBV7-9 | CASSYLQGENTEAFF
TRBD2 | TRBJ2-3 | TRBV4-3 | CASSQGVLLAGPTDTQYF
TRBD1 | TRBJ1-5 | TRBV20-1 | CSASHPGQGYQPQHF
NA | TRBJ2-2 | TRBV3-1/TRBV3-2 | CASNSINTGELFF
TRBD1 | TRBJ2-3 | TRBV9 | CASSPRQGSTDTQYF
TRBD1 | TRBJ1-4 | TRBV18 | CASSPRGQGDEKLFF
NA | TRBJ1-1 | TRBV12-3/TRBV12-4 | CASKQGPEAFF
TRBD1 | TRBJ1-2 | TRBV30 | CAWNIRDSTNYGYTF
NA | TRBJ1-2 | TRBV18 | CASSPIKRGAPSSYTF
NA | TRBJ2-7 | TRBV29-1 | CSVGQEPYEQYF
NA | TRBJ1-2 | TRBV7-2 | CASSLYGGEGSLYYGYTF
TRBD1 | TRBJ1-4 | TRBV19 | CASRATGNEKLFF
TRBD1 | TRBJ1-2 | TRBV9 | CASSVPRTGGNYGYTF
NA | TRBJ2-7 | TRBV5-1 | CASNLHGTPSYEQYF
TRBD1 | TRBJ2-3 | TRBV19 | CASSLTGTVTTDTQYF
TRBD1 | TRBJ1-1 | TRBV7-9 | CASSLGTGGSTEAFF
NA | TRBJ2-5 | TRBV5-6 | CASSLDGGGTQYF